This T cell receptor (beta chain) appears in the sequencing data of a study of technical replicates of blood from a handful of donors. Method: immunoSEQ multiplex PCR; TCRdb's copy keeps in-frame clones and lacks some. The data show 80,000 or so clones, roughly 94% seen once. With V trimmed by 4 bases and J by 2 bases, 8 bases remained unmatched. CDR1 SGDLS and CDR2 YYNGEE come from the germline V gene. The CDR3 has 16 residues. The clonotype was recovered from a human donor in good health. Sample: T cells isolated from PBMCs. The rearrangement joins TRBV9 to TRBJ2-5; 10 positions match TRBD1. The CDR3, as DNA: TGTGCCAGCAGCTTATCCCCGGGACAGGGGCAAGAGACCCAGTACTTC. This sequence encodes CASSLSPGQGQETQYF.